Following are 11 T cell receptor beta chains from one sample sequenced in a study of regulatory T cells in long-lasting Graves disease. As for time point: persistent/refractory GD, antithyroid drugs over 5 years with positive TRAb. Scientists built the TCR library using RNA that was extracted from PBMCs. Investigators prepared the TCR beta libraries by applying iRepertoire HTBI primers and Arm-PCR of CDR3 regions. MiXCR, applied by TCRdb to the multiplex PCR reads, yields one record per CDR3 protein. The sample contains a few hundred thousand distinct CDR3 sequences, roughly a quarter of which appear only once. This material consisted of peripheral blood mononuclear cells (PBMCs), taken when the disease was refractory, from a patient treated with antithyroid drugs. These receptors originate from a female donor with Graves disease.

This clonotype has a count of ten or more. The genes are TRBV19 and TRBJ2-7; D unresolved. Germline-derived CDR1 and CDR2 are LNHDA and SQIVND (reference sequence). V gave up 7 bases and J gave up 0 bases, with 19 bases separating them. This CDR3 spans 16 amino acids. The CDR3, as DNA: TGTGCCAGTACTCCTCGTGGGGAAGGGAACTCCTACGAGCAGTACTTC. It specifies CASTPRGEGNSYEQYF. Supplemented by reference TRBV19 and TRBJ2-7, the full variable domain reads DGGITQSPKYLFRKEGQNVTLSCEQNLNHDAMYWYRQDPGQGLRLIYYSQIVNDFQKGDIAEGYSVSREKKESFPLTVTSAQKNPTAFYLCASTPRGEGNSYEQYFGPGTRLTVT.

This clonotype was seen more than once but under ten times. V usage is TRBV6-2 or TRBV6-3 and J usage is TRBJ2-1; no clear D. The CDR3 loop spans 11 amino acids. From germline, CDR1 is MNHEY and CDR2 SVGEGT. V lost 10 bases and J 0 bases, leaving 4 bases between the germline ends. The CDR3 sequence is CATASYNEQFF. Written as DNA, the CDR3 is TGTGCCACCGCCTCCTACAATGAGCAGTTCTTC.

The chain recombines TRBV20-1 with TRBJ2-1, with D hard to call. The CDR3 loop spans 14 amino acids. Trimming cost V 5 bases and J 0 bases, with 11 bases left between them. Germline CDR1 DFQATT, CDR2 SNEGSKA (reference sequence). CDR3 sequence: CSAPDWNSYNEQFF. CDR3 bases: TGCAGTGCTCCCGACTGGAACTCCTACAATGAGCAGTTCTTC.

This clonotype was counted many times. The chain combines TRBV30 with TRBJ2-5; 7 positions match TRBD2. This CDR3 spans 13 amino acids. Trimming at V came to 8 bases and at J to 5 bases, leaving 11 bases not matched to a gene. Germline CDR1 is GTSNPN and CDR2 is SVGIG (reference sequence). CDR3 sequence: CAGGRAVEETQYF. Here the CDR3 DNA reads TGTGCCGGGGGGAGGGCCGTGGAGGAGACCCAGTACTTC.

The rearrangement links TRBV28 to TRBJ1-2; 8 bases match TRBD1. CDR1 and CDR2 (germline): MDHEN, SYDVKM. This CDR3 region has 14 residues. After removal of 7 bases from V and 4 bases from J, the junction contained 8 bases not matched to a gene. The CDR3 loop is CASTRDRGGYGYTF. In DNA, the CDR3 is TGTGCCAGCACCCGTGACAGGGGCGGCTATGGCTACACCTTC.

This clonotype was counted a few times. In DNA, the CDR3 is TGTGCCAGTAGTATAACCGGGAGCTCCTACGAGCAGTACTTC. It specifies CASSITGSSYEQYF. V is TRBV19 and J is TRBJ2-7, with D perhaps matching TRBD2 (6 bases). V lost 2 bases, J lost 0 bases, and 8 bases lay in between. This CDR3 is built from 14 residues. Germline assignment: CDR1 LNHDA and CDR2 SQIVND (reference sequence). The variable domain in full, with the rest retrieved from reference TRBV19 and TRBJ2-7, is DGGITQSPKYLFRKEGQNVTLSCEQNLNHDAMYWYRQDPGQGLRLIYYSQIVNDFQKGDIAEGYSVSREKKESFPLTVTSAQKNPTAFYLCASSITGSSYEQYFGPGTRLTVT.

This chain joins TRBV3-2 and TRBJ2-7; the table's TRBD1 call for D was not verified on the DNA. TRBV3-2 is classified as a pseudogene. The CDR3 sequence is 13 residues long. The CDR3 sequence: CASSLQGGHEQYF. The CDR3 DNA sequence: TGTGCCAGCAGCCTCCAGGGGGGGCACGAGCAGTACTTC.

The V call is TRBV30, the J call TRBJ1-2; 8 bases are shared with TRBD1. Per germline, CDR1 GTSNPN and CDR2 SVGIG (reference sequence). This CDR3 region has 17 residues. Germline trimming cut 3 bases from V and 8 bases from J; bases unmatched to any gene: 20. The CDR3 DNA reads TGTGCCTGGAGCGAACGCCTAAGGACAGGGATACTGGGAGGCTACACCTTC. Protein: CAWSERLRTGILGGYTF.

This clonotype was seen many times. The V call is TRBV20-1, the J call TRBJ2-1, with a weak D call TRBD2 (5 bases). The germline CDR1 and CDR2 sequences are DFQATT and SNEGSKA (reference sequence). The CDR3 has 14 amino acids. Trimming cost V 3 bases and J 5 bases, with 14 bases left between them. Here the CDR3 reads CSASKSSRHNEQFF. CDR3 coding DNA: TGCAGTGCTAGTAAGTCTAGCAGACACAATGAGCAGTTCTTC.

This clonotype has a handful of counts. The rearrangement uses TRBV6-5 and TRBJ2-6, with D possibly being TRBD1 or TRBD2 (6 bases each). Germline V gene lookup returns CDR1 MNHEY and CDR2 SVGAGI. The CDR3 covers 19 residues. The V gene lost 0 bases and the J gene lost 0 bases, with 15 bases spanning the gap. The CDR3 DNA reads TGTGCCAGCAGTTACTCGAATGGGGGGCGGACCTCTGGGGCCAACGTCCTGACTTTC. Protein: CASSYSNGGRTSGANVLTF.

The chain recombines TRBV4-3 with TRBJ2-7; 11 nucleotides match TRBD2. The CDR3 runs 17 residues. Germline V gene data show CDR1 as LGHNA and CDR2 as YSLEER. The V segment lost 2 bases and the J segment 2 bases; nucleotides outside the gene matches: 8. This chain's CDR3 is CASSQSPGTSGPYEQYF. The CDR3 DNA is TGCGCCAGCAGCCAAAGCCCCGGGACTAGCGGACCCTACGAGCAGTACTTC.